This passage covers 24 T cell receptor beta chains from one sample sequenced in a study of OX40 agonist ivuxolimab in advanced cancers. TCRdb keeps only in-frame clones here, not all; method: immunoSEQ multiplex PCR. The profile covers tens of thousands of clones, with around 90% appearing a single time and approximately 9.1% taken by the ten largest. Sequenced material: CD4+ or CD8+ T cells sorted from blood, taken in a trial of the OX40 agonist ivuxolimab. Receptor source: an adult with an advanced solid tumor such as melanoma, head and neck, liver or kidney cancer.

The chain uses TRBV28 and TRBJ1-5; 7 bases map to TRBD1. CDR3 length: 12 amino acids. V trimming: 9 bases; J trimming: 5 bases; junction bases outside the gene matches: 4. Germline CDR1 MDHEN, CDR2 SYDVKM. The CDR3 nucleotides read TGTGCCAGTGGAACAGGGGATCAGCCCCAGCATTTT. Amino acids: CASGTGDQPQHF. Full variable domain (remainder filled in from reference TRBV28 and TRBJ1-5): DVKVTQSSRYLVKRTGEKVFLECVQDMDHENMFWYRQDPGLGLRLIYFSYDVKMKEKGDIPEGYSVSREKKERFSLILESASTNQTSMYLCASGTGDQPQHFGDGTRLSIL.

The chain uses TRBV18 and TRBJ2-2; D is undetermined. This CDR3 comprises 14 residues. The germline V and J ends were trimmed by 3 bases and 4 bases, with 9 bases remaining between them. Germline V gene data show CDR1 as KGHSH and CDR2 as LQKENI. The CDR3, as DNA: TGTGCCAGCTCACCGTGGGAAGGCACCGGGGAGCTGTTTTTT. It is translated as CASSPWEGTGELFF.

J is TRBJ2-2 and V is TRBV4-2; possible D gene TRBD2, 5 bases. Germline loops: CDR1 LGHNA, CDR2 YNFKEQ. The CDR3 runs to 13 residues. The V and J ends lost 7 bases and 7 bases respectively, with 13 bases between them. The chain's CDR3 is CASTRLRGGELFF. As DNA, the CDR3 is TGTGCCAGCACCCGGCTCCGGGGCGGGGAGCTGTTTTTT.

As to this clone: Relative to the germline gene, one junction end is altered; a read error may explain this. CDR3: CASSLDLQGETRYF. Here the CDR3 DNA reads TGTGCCAGCAGCTTAGATCTTCAGGGAGAGACCCGGTACTTC. The rearrangement links TRBV11-3 to TRBJ2-5; the D gene could be TRBD1 or TRBD2 (5 bases each). The CDR3 is made up of 14 amino acids. Germline V CDR1 and CDR2: SGHNT, YENEEA.

The V gene is TRBV11-2, the J gene TRBJ2-5; D gene unclear. The CDR3 totals 14 residues. CDR1 and CDR2 from the germline V gene are SGHAT and FQNNGV. V dropped 0 bases and J dropped 4 bases, with 9 bases sitting between them. The CDR3 region is CASSLDAVSETQYF. The CDR3 nucleotides read TGTGCCAGCAGCTTAGATGCCGTGTCAGAGACCCAGTACTTC.

The genes are TRBV7-8 and TRBJ1-1; tentative D call: TRBD1 (5 bases). This CDR3 has 16 amino acids. Trimming stripped 1 base from V and 1 base from J, with 13 bases between. Germline CDR1 SGHVS, CDR2 FQNEAQ. CDR3 nucleotide sequence: TGTGCCAGCAGCTTAGGGAGGGGATGGGGGAACACTGAAGCTTTCTTT. This sequence encodes CASSLGRGWGNTEAFF.

The rearrangement uses TRBV2 and TRBJ1-2, with D possibly matching TRBD1 (5 bases). The germline V and J ends were trimmed by 7 bases and 4 bases, with 19 bases remaining between them. This CDR3 is 15 amino acids long. Germline loops: CDR1 SNHLY, CDR2 FYNNEI. The CDR3 reads CASIPGREGSYGYTF. The CDR3 coding sequence is TGTGCCAGCATCCCAGGGAGGGAGGGGTCCTATGGCTACACCTTC.

This chain uses TRBV7-2 with TRBJ1-2; 7 bases are a match to TRBD1. J gave up 4 bases and V 5 bases, and 13 bases lay outside the gene matches. This CDR3 contains 16 residues. Germline V gene lookup returns CDR1 SGHTA and CDR2 FQGNSA. The CDR3 here is CASSLRSRGLGYGYTF. DNA of the CDR3: TGTGCCAGCAGCCTCCGTAGTAGGGGGCTCGGCTATGGCTACACCTTC.

The rearrangement joins TRBV19 to TRBJ1-1; D unclear. V was shortened by 5 bases and J by 3 bases, with 13 bases between the two germline ends. The germline CDR1 and CDR2 sequences are LNHDA and SQIVND (reference sequence). The CDR3 spans 14 residues. This CDR3 is CASSGRLSDTEAFF. For the CDR3, the DNA is TGTGCCAGTAGTGGACGACTGTCGGACACTGAAGCTTTCTTT. The full variable domain, with the rest looked up from reference TRBV19 and TRBJ1-1, is DGGITQSPKYLFRKEGQNVTLSCEQNLNHDAMYWYRQDPGQGLRLIYYSQIVNDFQKGDIAEGYSVSREKKESFPLTVTSAQKNPTAFYLCASSGRLSDTEAFFGQGTRLTVV.

This clone was detected only once. CDR3 sequence reads: CASSTRLGRSEQFF. CDR3 DNA: TGTGCCAGCAGCACTCGACTAGGGCGAAGTGAGCAGTTCTTC. The V and J genes are TRBV9 and TRBJ2-1, with D possibly TRBD2 on 6 matching bases. Germline CDR1 SGDLS, CDR2 YYNGEE. V lost 4 bases to trimming and J lost 9 bases, with 17 bases between them. CDR3 length: 14 amino acids.

The V call is TRBV13, the J call TRBJ1-6, with 7 bases aligning to TRBD1. V lost 3 bases, J lost 6 bases, and 2 bases stayed unmatched. Germline CDR1 is PRHDT and CDR2 is FYEKMQ (reference sequence). There are 14 residues in the CDR3. The CDR3 nucleotides read TGTGCCAGCAGCTTGAACAGGGGTAATTCACCCCTCCACTTT. Amino acids: CASSLNRGNSPLHF.

This sequence joins TRBV2 and TRBJ2-5; 13 nucleotides agree with TRBD2. The germline V gene has CDR1 SNHLY and CDR2 FYNNEI. The CDR3 is made up of 18 amino acids. V shed 5 bases and J 5 bases; nucleotides not matched to a gene: 14. Written as DNA, the CDR3 is TGTGCCAGCAGTCAAACGTGGACTAGCGGGAGTACACGGGAGACCCAGTACTTC. This sequence encodes CASSQTWTSGSTRETQYF.

This chain joins TRBV27 and TRBJ1-1; TRBD1 might be the D (5 bases). With 3 bases removed from V and 1 base from J, the gap between germline ends came to 12 bases. This CDR3 has 15 amino acids. Germline values: CDR1 MNHEY, CDR2 SMNVEV (reference sequence). CDR3 sequence reads: CASSLLGTENTEAFF. CDR3 coding DNA: TGTGCCAGCAGTTTGTTGGGGACTGAGAACACTGAAGCTTTCTTT.

This chain links TRBV12-5 with TRBJ2-2; 10 nucleotides match TRBD2. The CDR3 is 20 residues long. From germline, CDR1 is LGHNT and CDR2 FRNRAP. Losses at the gene ends were 3 bases for V and 4 bases for J; bases not matched to a gene: 17. The CDR3: CASGFFAPLPGLAPTGELFF. CDR3 bases: TGTGCTAGTGGTTTTTTTGCCCCGCTCCCGGGACTAGCGCCCACCGGGGAGCTGTTTTTT.

The rearrangement links TRBV10-3 to TRBJ2-5; D is perhaps TRBD2 (6 bases). This CDR3 contains 13 residues. The germline CDR1 and CDR2 sequences are ENHRY and SYGVKD. Trimming took 4 bases from V and 11 from J, leaving 17 bases between them. DNA for the CDR3: TGTGCCATCAGTGGGGGACTTTCGGAAGAGCAGTACTTC. Amino acid sequence: CAISGGLSEEQYF.

This chain links TRBV5-6 with TRBJ1-6; no clear D gene. Looked up from germline, CDR1 is SGHDT and CDR2 is YYEEEE. With 1 base removed from V and 3 bases from J, the gap between germline ends came to 8 bases. This CDR3 is 15 amino acids long. The CDR3 region is CASSLRSLYNSPLHF. As DNA, the CDR3 is TGTGCCAGCAGCTTGAGGTCCCTCTATAATTCACCCCTCCACTTT.

The V call is TRBV11-3, the J call TRBJ2-1; 12 nucleotides match TRBD2. The CDR3 extends over 17 amino acids. The V and J ends lost 4 bases and 8 bases, in that order; junction bases with no gene match: 12. Germline V gives CDR1 SGHNT, CDR2 YENEEA. The CDR3 here is CASSWPKLAGGGDEQFF. As DNA, the CDR3 is TGTGCCAGCAGCTGGCCCAAACTAGCGGGAGGAGGGGATGAGCAGTTCTTC.

J is TRBJ2-7 and V is TRBV9, with 12 bases identical to TRBD2. Trimming cost V 4 bases and J 6 bases; bases outside gene matches: 5. Germline lookup yields CDR1 SGDLS and CDR2 YYNGEE. This CDR3 comprises 14 residues. The CDR3 bases are TGTGCCAGCAGCCGGACTAGCGGGATATCCGAGCAGTACTTC. Amino acids: CASSRTSGISEQYF.

The chain couples TRBV18 to TRBJ2-1; D is perhaps TRBD2 (5 bases). In germline, CDR1 is KGHSH, CDR2 LQKENI. CDR3 length: 15 residues. V was cut by 5 bases and J by 5 bases, with 16 bases left in between. This CDR3 reads CASSIRGQRDNEQFF. The CDR3, as DNA: TGTGCCAGCTCAATCCGGGGTCAGAGGGACAATGAGCAGTTCTTC.

The genes are TRBV5-4 and TRBJ2-2; TRBD1 might be the D (5 bases). The CDR3 has 16 amino acids. The germline gives CDR1 SGHNT, CDR2 YYREEE (reference sequence). Trimming shortened V by 0 bases and J by 2 bases, and 11 bases separated the two germline ends. CDR3 bases: TGTGCCAGCAGCTTGGGCCGGCAGGGAAACACCGGGGAGCTGTTTTTT. Its protein product is CASSLGRQGNTGELFF.

Only a few counts were recorded for this clone. The junction shows a germline mismatch at one end, possibly a read error. The chain is built from TRBV19 and TRBJ1-5; no reliable D call. The length of the CDR3 is 12 residues. Germline V gives CDR1 LNHDA, CDR2 SQIVND (reference sequence). The CDR3 DNA follows: TGTGCCAGTACTATAGCTAATCAGCCCCAGCATTTT. This gives the protein CASTIANQPQHF.

Here the CDR3 DNA reads TGTGCCAGCAGCTTAGGGGCAGGAGTCTCTGGAAACACCATATATTTT. Translating it yields CASSLGAGVSGNTIYF. V gene TRBV7-8 combines with J gene TRBJ1-3; D gene unclear. Between the trimmed V and J ends, which lost 1 base and 0 bases, there was a span of 10 bases. Germline-derived CDR1 and CDR2 are SGHVS and FQNEAQ. The CDR3 runs 16 residues.

This clone was recorded a few times. This rearrangement joins TRBV27 to TRBJ2-5; 7 nucleotides agree with TRBD2. Germline values: CDR1 MNHEY, CDR2 SMNVEV (reference sequence). The V segment lost 7 bases and the J segment 9 bases; nucleotides outside the gene matches: 14. This CDR3 has 14 residues. The CDR3 bases are TGTGCCAGCAAGCCGGGACTATCAAGAAGTCCCCAGTACTTC. Translating gives CASKPGLSRSPQYF.

The genes are TRBV28 and TRBJ1-1; D might be TRBD1 (5 bases). V lost 4 bases to trimming and J lost 7 bases, with 10 bases between them. CDR3 length equals 12 residues. CDR1 is MDHEN, CDR2 SYDVKM, per germline. The CDR3 sequence: CASSSFTGEAFF. CDR3 DNA sequence: TGTGCCAGCAGTTCGTTCACAGGTGAAGCTTTCTTT.